A selection of T cell receptor beta chains follows, all from one sample in a study of blood T cell repertoires in COVID-19. The protocol was immunoSEQ multiplex PCR, while the TCRdb copy is restricted to in-frame clones and leaves out a portion. The top ten hold just over 1% of the sample, which has 360,000 or so clones, 88% seen once. Sequenced sample: PBMCs or T cells enriched from blood (not recorded which). All receptors come from a woman under 40 who had been exposed to COVID-19. The CDR3 runs from the conserved cysteine through the conserved F or W. The D gene is left open where the match is weak. Only some rows state a clone size, as once, few, many or a class for expanded clones.

size	V	D	J	CDR3	DNA
once	TRBV7-2	TRBD1	TRBJ2-7	CASSPGTGYEQYF	TGTGCCAGCAGCCCCGGGACAGGATACGAGCAGTACTTC
NA	TRBV10-3	NA	TRBJ1-1	CAISEPKTVMNTEAFF	TGTGCCATCAGTGAGCCTAAGACAGTCATGAACACTGAAGCTTTCTTT
NA	TRBV5-4	TRBD1	TRBJ1-2	CASSSDRGRTNYGYTF	TGTGCCAGCAGCTCTGACAGGGGGAGGACAAACTATGGCTACACCTTC
NA	TRBV28	NA	TRBJ1-2	CASSLGPQVYGYTF	TGTGCCAGCAGTTTAGGGCCACAGGTCTATGGCTACACCTTC
few	TRBV19	NA	TRBJ1-1	CASSDNRDRTEAFF	TGTGCCAGTAGTGACAACAGGGATCGCACTGAAGCTTTCTTT
NA	TRBV7-8	TRBD2	TRBJ2-7	CASSPIAGFEAYEQYF	TGTGCCAGCAGCCCCATAGCGGGATTCGAAGCTTACGAGCAGTACTTC
NA	TRBV11-3	TRBD1	TRBJ1-2	CASSLMRDSRSYGYTF	TGTGCCAGCAGCTTAATGCGGGACAGTAGATCCTATGGCTACACCTTC
NA	TRBV9	NA	TRBJ2-5	CASSVQGSGNQETQYF	TGTGCCAGCAGCGTTCAGGGGTCGGGGAACCAAGAGACCCAGTACTTC
NA	TRBV9	TRBD1	TRBJ2-3	CASSGPRRRGQETDTQYF	TGTGCCAGCAGCGGCCCTCGTCGCAGGGGGCAAGAGACAGATACGCAGTATTTT
NA	TRBV5-1	NA	TRBJ1-4	CASSPLDSATNEKLFF	TGCGCCAGCAGCCCTCTTGACAGTGCAACTAATGAAAAACTGTTTTTT
NA	TRBV10-1	NA	TRBJ2-7	CASSESPTGSTYEQYF	TGCGCCAGCAGTGAGTCTCCCACGGGTTCAACCTACGAGCAGTACTTC
NA	TRBV11-2	NA	TRBJ2-3	CASSLNRESTDTQYF	TGTGCCAGCAGCCTCAACAGGGAGAGCACAGATACGCAGTATTTT
NA	TRBV3-1/TRBV3-2	TRBD2	TRBJ2-2	CASSQVLAGNTGELFF	TGTGCCAGCAGCCAAGTTCTAGCGGGTAACACCGGGGAGCTGTTTTTT
NA	TRBV6-5	TRBD2	TRBJ2-5	CASSPGLAKQETQYF	TGTGCCAGCTCTCCGGGACTAGCGAAACAAGAGACCCAGTACTTC
NA	TRBV19	TRBD1	TRBJ1-5	CASSIVQGATGNQPQHF	TGTGCCAGTAGTATAGTTCAGGGGGCCACGGGCAATCAGCCCCAGCATTTT
NA	TRBV4-1	NA	TRBJ2-2	CASQGLGQLNTGELFF	TGCGCCAGCCAGGGGCTAGGGCAGCTGAACACCGGGGAGCTGTTTTTT
NA	TRBV27	TRBD2	TRBJ2-1	CATSGTSGREVEQFF	TGTGCCACCTCCGGGACTAGCGGGAGGGAGGTTGAGCAGTTCTTC
NA	TRBV6-5	NA	TRBJ2-1	CASSFGSTVSGEQFF	TGTGCCAGCAGTTTTGGCAGTACAGTCTCAGGGGAGCAGTTCTTC
once	TRBV6-5	NA	TRBJ2-7	CASQTASYEQYF	TGTGCCAGCCAGACTGCCTCCTACGAGCAGTACTTC
NA	TRBV29-1	NA	TRBJ2-1	CSGEGVYNEQFF	TGCAGCGGGGAGGGGGTGTACAATGAGCAGTTCTTC
NA	TRBV2	NA	TRBJ1-4	CAILRVGKLFF	TGTGCCATCCTCAGGGTTGGAAAACTGTTTTTT
NA	TRBV19	NA	TRBJ1-1	CASSIVGLRGAFF	TGTGCCAGTAGTATAGTTGGACTCCGTGGAGCTTTCTTT
NA	TRBV12-3/TRBV12-4	NA	TRBJ2-5	CASSFSGEETQYF	TGTGCCAGCAGTTTCTCAGGGGAAGAGACCCAGTACTTC
NA	TRBV28	TRBD1	TRBJ2-1	CASSSQGRNEQFF	TGTGCCAGCAGTTCACAGGGGCGCAATGAGCAGTTCTTC
NA	TRBV27	TRBD1	TRBJ1-2	CASRNRGLGYTF	TGTGCCAGCAGGAACAGGGGGCTGGGCTACACCTTC
NA	TRBV28	NA	TRBJ1-3	CASSPSFGGNFGNTIYF	TGTGCCAGCAGTCCTTCCTTTGGGGGGAACTTCGGAAACACCATATATTTT
NA	TRBV20-1	NA	TRBJ1-5	CSALRGQPQHF	TGCAGTGCTCTGAGGGGGCAGCCCCAGCATTTT
NA	TRBV18	TRBD1	TRBJ2-7	CASSPVQGAMRYYEQYF	TGTGCCAGCTCACCGGTCCAGGGGGCTATGCGGTACTACGAGCAGTACTTC
NA	TRBV5-5	NA	TRBJ2-7	CASSLAPETETYEQYF	TGTGCCAGCAGCTTGGCGCCGGAGACCGAGACCTACGAGCAGTACTTC
NA	TRBV12-3/TRBV12-4	NA	TRBJ1-2	CASSQGDYGYTF	TGTGCCAGCAGTCAGGGCGACTATGGCTACACCTTC
NA	TRBV6-4	NA	TRBJ2-2	CASSAGRTGELFF	TGTGCCAGCAGTGCAGGGCGCACCGGGGAGCTGTTTTTT
NA	TRBV3-1/TRBV3-2	TRBD1	TRBJ1-1	CASRQQGENTEAFF	TGTGCCAGCAGACAACAGGGGGAGAACACTGAAGCTTTCTTT
NA	TRBV9	TRBD2	TRBJ2-3	CASRASGTDTQYF	TGTGCCAGCAGGGCTAGCGGGACAGATACGCAGTATTTT
once	TRBV5-1	NA	TRBJ1-2	CASSLDSRDNYGYTF	TGCGCCAGCAGCCTCGACAGTCGCGATAACTATGGCTACACCTTC
NA	TRBV11-2	NA	TRBJ2-7	CASSLGWAEDYEQYF	TGTGCCAGCAGCTTAGGGTGGGCCGAAGACTACGAGCAGTACTTC
NA	TRBV2	NA	TRBJ2-5	CASGPQGLGQETQYF	TGTGCCAGCGGTCCTCAGGGGCTTGGGCAAGAGACCCAGTACTTC
few	TRBV28	TRBD1	TRBJ1-2	CASSLPGQGHNYGYTF	TGTGCCAGCAGTTTACCCGGACAGGGCCATAACTATGGCTACACCTTC
NA	TRBV29-1	NA	TRBJ2-3	CSVEAGLVDTQYF	TGCAGCGTTGAAGCAGGGTTGGTAGATACGCAGTATTTT
NA	TRBV13	NA	TRBJ2-7	CASSLVQDYEQYF	TGTGCCAGCAGCTTAGTACAGGATTACGAGCAGTACTTC
NA	TRBV7-9	TRBD2	TRBJ2-1	CASPRAGGGSNEQFF	TGTGCCAGCCCAAGAGCGGGAGGGGGGTCGAATGAGCAGTTCTTC
NA	TRBV5-6	NA	TRBJ1-1	CASSLRPQGRGTEAFF	TGTGCCAGCAGCTTGCGCCCCCAGGGCAGGGGCACTGAAGCTTTCTTT
NA	TRBV6-5	TRBD2	TRBJ2-7	CASSPLRAGVSEQYF	TGTGCCAGCAGTCCCCTCAGGGCGGGAGTATCGGAGCAGTACTTC
NA	TRBV10-3	NA	TRBJ1-1	CAISEVDTEAFF	TGTGCCATCAGTGAAGTAGACACTGAAGCTTTCTTT
once	TRBV5-8	NA	TRBJ1-1	CASSSRTANTEAFF	TGTGCCAGCAGCTCCAGGACAGCGAACACTGAAGCTTTCTTT
NA	TRBV27	NA	TRBJ1-2	CASSPYDTSYGYTF	TGTGCCAGCAGTCCGTACGACACCAGCTATGGCTACACCTTC
NA	TRBV2	TRBD1	TRBJ1-1	CASSEASGQGKAFF	TGTGCCAGCAGTGAAGCCTCAGGACAGGGAAAAGCTTTCTTT
NA	TRBV27	TRBD1	TRBJ2-5	CASSQRQGRAQETQYF	TGTGCCAGCAGTCAAAGACAGGGAAGGGCACAAGAGACCCAGTACTTC
NA	TRBV27	NA	TRBJ1-6	CASSLMSRSSYNSPLHF	TGTGCCAGCAGTTTGATGTCAAGGAGCTCCTATAATTCACCCCTCCACTTT
NA	TRBV6-4	TRBD1	TRBJ1-5	CASSDGTGGADQPQHF	TGTGCCAGCAGTGATGGGACAGGGGGCGCGGATCAGCCCCAGCATTTT
NA	TRBV27	NA	TRBJ2-2	CASSLGGAYPGELFF	TGTGCCAGCAGTTTAGGGGGGGCGTATCCCGGGGAGCTGTTTTTT
NA	TRBV11-1	TRBD1	TRBJ2-4	CASSRDRGTKNIQYF	TGTGCCAGCAGCCGGGACAGGGGGACCAAAAACATTCAGTACTTC
many	TRBV7-9	TRBD2	TRBJ2-3	CASSPRLAGEGVTQYF	TGTGCCAGCAGCCCGAGACTAGCGGGAGAAGGGGTTACGCAGTATTTT
NA	TRBV19	NA	TRBJ2-1	CASSLGSSYNEQFF	TGTGCCAGTAGTCTCGGTAGCTCCTACAATGAGCAGTTCTTC
NA	TRBV5-1	NA	TRBJ1-1	CASRAGSTEAFF	TGCGCCAGCAGAGCTGGGAGCACTGAAGCTTTCTTT
NA	TRBV11-2	NA	TRBJ2-2	CASSLRAGRDSYTGELFF	TGTGCCAGCAGCTTAAGGGCAGGGCGAGATTCTTACACCGGGGAGCTGTTTTTT
NA	TRBV7-8	TRBD1	TRBJ2-7	CASSSFRDRVHEQYF	TGTGCCAGCAGTTCTTTCCGGGACAGGGTCCACGAGCAGTACTTC
NA	TRBV27	NA	TRBJ2-7	CASGYAYEQYF	TGTGCCTCCGGGTACGCCTACGAGCAGTACTTC
NA	TRBV19	NA	TRBJ2-7	CASSIGPQDYSYEQYF	TGTGCCAGTAGTATAGGCCCCCAGGACTACTCCTACGAGCAGTACTTC
NA	TRBV5-1	TRBD2	TRBJ2-1	CASSIGTSQNLEQFF	TGCGCCAGCAGCATTGGGACTAGCCAGAATTTGGAGCAGTTCTTC
NA	TRBV2	NA	TRBJ2-7	CASSEALTGTYEQYF	TGTGCCAGCAGTGAAGCCCTGACAGGCACCTACGAGCAGTACTTC